This T cell receptor (beta chain) was profiled in a study of glioma-infiltrating T cells after dendritic cell vaccination. Study-level background: The vaccine used monocyte-derived dendritic cells pulsed overnight with autologous tumor lysate.

Up to about 2 ug genomic DNA was used for TCRB CDR3 amplification. TCRdb's copy holds only in-frame clones and misses some; the assay was immunoSEQ multiplex PCR. The sample consists of about 95,000 clones, around 85% of them appearing once. The CDR3 consists of 13 residues. CDR1 and CDR2 (germline): SGHTS, YDEGEE. J lost 2 bases, V lost 4 bases, and 3 bases had no gene match. The origin of this receptor is a human donor with glioblastoma. The starting material was blood, obtained before dendritic cell vaccination. The chain carries TRBV5-8 and TRBJ2-7; 7 nucleotides agree with TRBD1. CDR3 sequence reads: CASSRTGAYEQYF. The CDR3 bases are TGTGCCAGCAGCCGGACAGGTGCCTACGAGCAGTACTTC.